The next 2 T cell receptor beta chains were all read from a single sample in a study of CD8 T cells in ankylosing spondylitis. Study results and limitations: Several highly homologous variants made up a TCR beta motif, and this motif appeared characteristic of ankylosing spondylitis blood.

No antigen has been assigned to these receptors. Using its own MiXCR run on the 5' RACE reads, TCRdb lists one record per CDR3 protein. The repertoire includes more than 600,000 distinct CDR3 sequences, under 20% of them detected once, and roughly a fifth sits in the top ten. The sample was blood, either unsorted or a sorted T cell fraction (not recorded which). The receptors come from a male donor with ankylosing spondylitis.

The chain has TRBV20-1 and TRBJ2-7, with D tentatively TRBD1 or TRBD2 (5 bases each). The ends were cut back, 0 bases at V and 3 bases at J, with 15 bases in the middle. Looked up from germline, CDR1 is DFQATT and CDR2 is SNEGSKA (reference sequence). The CDR3 totals 15 residues. The CDR3 DNA follows: TGCAGTGCTAGAGATCTGAGGGACGCCGGCTACGAGCAGTACTTC. Encoded protein: CSARDLRDAGYEQYF.

This clonotype was seen a handful of times. The chain uses TRBV11-2 and TRBJ2-6; D uncertain. The length of the CDR3 is 15 residues. Looked up from germline, CDR1 is SGHAT and CDR2 is FQNNGV. Trimming cost V 5 bases and J 1 base, with 9 bases left between them. The CDR3 loop is CASSPPKSGANVLTF. Written as DNA, the CDR3 is TGTGCCAGCAGCCCCCCAAAATCTGGGGCCAACGTCCTGACTTTC.